The 16 T cell receptor beta chains presented below share a single source sample, sequenced in a study of cytomegalovirus exposure and HLA in healthy donors. Primers included in the PCR were 60 Vbeta and 13 Jbeta primers. Using immunoSEQ multiplex PCR, the repertoire was profiled, and TCRdb retains in-frame clones only, with some absent. The sample holds 90,000 to 130,000 clones, about 80% seen once. The sample was PBMCs. The receptors here all came from a man aged 25 to 45 in good health and CMV-seropositive.

In DNA form, the CDR3 reads TGCGCCAGCAGCTTGGGAGCGGTGAGGCGGTTTAACACTGAAGCTTTCTTT. It codes for CASSLGAVRRFNTEAFF. This chain links TRBV5-1 with TRBJ1-1; D unclear. The germline V gene encodes CDR1 SGHRS and CDR2 YFSETQ. V dropped 0 bases and J dropped 2 bases, with 17 bases sitting between them. The CDR3 runs 17 residues.

This chain connects TRBV5-4 to TRBJ2-5, with D tentatively TRBD1 (6 bases). Germline V gene lookup returns CDR1 SGHNT and CDR2 YYREEE (reference sequence). CDR3 length: 15 residues. The V end lost 3 bases, the J end lost 1 base, and 13 bases lay between the germline ends. The CDR3 nucleotides are TGTGCCAGCAGCTCTGCACAGGGAAGCCAAGAGACCCAGTACTTC. This gives the protein CASSSAQGSQETQYF.

This clone was observed a single time. The V call is TRBV30, the J call TRBJ2-3; D ambiguous. CDR1 is GTSNPN, CDR2 SVGIG, per germline (reference sequence). The V end lost 0 bases, the J end lost 7 bases, and 11 bases lay between the germline ends. The CDR3 has 13 amino acids. CDR3 nucleotide sequence: TGTGCCTGGAGTGTACCCGTTGCTAATACGCAGTATTTT. This encodes CAWSVPVANTQYF.

The rearrangement joins TRBV7-2 to TRBJ1-2, with 8 nucleotides matching TRBD1. CDR3 size: 17 residues. Germline V lookup: CDR1 SGHTA, CDR2 FQGNSA. The trim removed 4 bases at V and 4 bases at J, leaving 14 bases unmatched. CDR3 DNA: TGTGCCAGCAGCTCCGGACAGGGACGGTCCGATGGCTATGGCTACACCTTC. Residues: CASSSGQGRSDGYGYTF.

The chain links TRBV5-1 to TRBJ1-2; 7 bases are a match to TRBD1. CDR3 length equals 15 residues. Germline V gives CDR1 SGHRS, CDR2 YFSETQ. J lost 4 bases, V lost 4 bases, and 10 bases had no gene match. CDR3 sequence: CASSPGQALGYGYTF. CDR3 DNA: TGCGCCAGCAGCCCCGGACAGGCCTTGGGCTATGGCTACACCTTC.

The chain combines TRBV4-3 with TRBJ2-1; 7 nucleotides agree with TRBD2. The CDR3 is 15 residues long. CDR1 is LGHNA and CDR2 is YSLEER in the germline V gene. V was pared by 2 bases and J by 2 bases, with 3 bases of the junction left unmatched. Here the CDR3 reads CASSQTGTTYNEQFF. As DNA, the CDR3 is TGCGCCAGCAGCCAAACCGGGACTACCTACAATGAGCAGTTCTTC.

This chain connects TRBV6-1 to TRBJ2-7; D possibly corresponds to TRBD1 (6 bases). The CDR3 extends over 14 amino acids. Germline CDR1 is MNHNS and CDR2 is SASEGT. The V end lost 5 bases, the J end lost 0 bases, and 11 bases lay between the germline ends. CDR3 bases: TGTGCCAGCAGTCCAAACAGGGACTCCTACGAGCAGTACTTC. Encoded protein: CASSPNRDSYEQYF.

The V gene is TRBV28, the J gene TRBJ2-7; tentatively, D is TRBD2 (6 bases). Trimming shortened V by 5 bases and J by 7 bases, and 12 bases separated the two germline ends. CDR1 and CDR2 (germline): MDHEN, SYDVKM. This CDR3 is built from 12 residues. The CDR3 DNA sequence: TGTGCCAGCAGTCAACAGGCGGGAGAGCAGTACTTC. Its translation: CASSQQAGEQYF.

This rearrangement joins TRBV27 to TRBJ2-7; no clear D. Trimming pared 6 bases from V and 0 bases from J, leaving 15 bases between. The germline CDR1 and CDR2 sequences are MNHEY and SMNVEV (reference sequence). This CDR3 is built from 15 residues. The CDR3, as DNA: TGTGCCAGCAGACATCGTGGCCCCAGCTCCTACGAGCAGTACTTC. As protein: CASRHRGPSSYEQYF.

The gene calls are TRBV19 and TRBJ2-5; 8 bases agree with TRBD2. This CDR3 contains 14 residues. J gave up 4 bases and V 5 bases, and 6 bases lay outside the gene matches. Germline values: CDR1 LNHDA, CDR2 SQIVND (reference sequence). CDR3: CASSPGGSGETQYF. For the CDR3, the DNA is TGTGCCAGTAGTCCGGGGGGGTCTGGAGAGACCCAGTACTTC.

This clone was picked up one time. The chain uses TRBV4-3 and TRBJ1-1, with 7 bases aligning to TRBD1. Germline assignment: CDR1 LGHNA and CDR2 YSLEER. The CDR3 sequence is 14 residues long. J gave up 1 base and V 2 bases, and 1 base lay outside the gene matches. CDR3 amino acids: CASSQRDRNTEAFF. The CDR3 DNA is TGCGCCAGCAGCCAACGGGACAGGAACACTGAAGCTTTCTTT.

This chain uses TRBV29-1 with TRBJ2-1; tentatively, D is TRBD2 (7 bases). Germline V gene data show CDR1 as SQVTM and CDR2 as ANQGSEA. V lost 7 bases and J lost 0, with 13 bases in between. This CDR3 is built from 14 residues. CDR3: CSGGGASSYNEQFF. The CDR3 DNA is TGCAGCGGGGGGGGCGCGAGCTCCTACAATGAGCAGTTCTTC.

The chain employs TRBV10-3 and TRBJ2-7; TRBD1 is a possible D gene (5 bases). V shed 0 bases and J shed 2 bases, with 8 bases lying between them. This CDR3 has 14 amino acids. Germline-derived CDR1 and CDR2 are ENHRY and SYGVKD. The CDR3: CAISESGAAYEQYF. The CDR3, as DNA: TGTGCCATCAGTGAGTCAGGGGCAGCCTACGAGCAGTACTTC.

The chain combines TRBV9 with TRBJ2-2, with TRBD2 matching 13 bases. The junction had 4 bases not matched to a gene; V was cut back by 4 bases and J by 4 bases. CDR1 is SGDLS and CDR2 is YYNGEE in the germline V gene. There are 16 residues in the CDR3. This CDR3 reads CASSLGLAGVTGELFF. In DNA, the CDR3 is TGTGCCAGCAGCCTAGGACTAGCGGGGGTCACCGGGGAGCTGTTTTTT. Full variable domain (outside the CDR3, taken from reference TRBV9 and TRBJ2-2): DSGVTQTPKHLITATGQRVTLRCSPRSGDLSVYWYQQSLDQGLQFLIQYYNGEERAKGNILERFSAQQFPDLHSELNLSSLELGDSALYFCASSLGLAGVTGELFFGEGSRLTVL.

The V call is TRBV25-1, the J call TRBJ2-2; 7 bases are a match to TRBD2. There are 16 residues in the CDR3. Germline CDR1 and CDR2: MGHDK and SYGVNS. J was trimmed by 1 base and V by 0 bases; bases with no gene match: 2. CDR3 bases: TGTGCCAGCAGTGAATACCCTAGCGGGAACACCGGGGAGCTGTTTTTT. Amino acid sequence: CASSEYPSGNTGELFF.

This clone was observed a few times. Other DNA sequences in this specimen translate into the identical CDR3. CDR3 bases: TGCGCCAGCAGCCGGGACAGGGGTGACGAAAAACTGTTTTTT. Protein: CASSRDRGDEKLFF. V and J are TRBV5-1 and TRBJ1-4; 10 bases line up with TRBD1. Trimming took 4 bases from V and 8 from J; bases not matched to a gene: 5. Germline assignment: CDR1 SGHRS and CDR2 YFSETQ. The CDR3 loop spans 14 amino acids.